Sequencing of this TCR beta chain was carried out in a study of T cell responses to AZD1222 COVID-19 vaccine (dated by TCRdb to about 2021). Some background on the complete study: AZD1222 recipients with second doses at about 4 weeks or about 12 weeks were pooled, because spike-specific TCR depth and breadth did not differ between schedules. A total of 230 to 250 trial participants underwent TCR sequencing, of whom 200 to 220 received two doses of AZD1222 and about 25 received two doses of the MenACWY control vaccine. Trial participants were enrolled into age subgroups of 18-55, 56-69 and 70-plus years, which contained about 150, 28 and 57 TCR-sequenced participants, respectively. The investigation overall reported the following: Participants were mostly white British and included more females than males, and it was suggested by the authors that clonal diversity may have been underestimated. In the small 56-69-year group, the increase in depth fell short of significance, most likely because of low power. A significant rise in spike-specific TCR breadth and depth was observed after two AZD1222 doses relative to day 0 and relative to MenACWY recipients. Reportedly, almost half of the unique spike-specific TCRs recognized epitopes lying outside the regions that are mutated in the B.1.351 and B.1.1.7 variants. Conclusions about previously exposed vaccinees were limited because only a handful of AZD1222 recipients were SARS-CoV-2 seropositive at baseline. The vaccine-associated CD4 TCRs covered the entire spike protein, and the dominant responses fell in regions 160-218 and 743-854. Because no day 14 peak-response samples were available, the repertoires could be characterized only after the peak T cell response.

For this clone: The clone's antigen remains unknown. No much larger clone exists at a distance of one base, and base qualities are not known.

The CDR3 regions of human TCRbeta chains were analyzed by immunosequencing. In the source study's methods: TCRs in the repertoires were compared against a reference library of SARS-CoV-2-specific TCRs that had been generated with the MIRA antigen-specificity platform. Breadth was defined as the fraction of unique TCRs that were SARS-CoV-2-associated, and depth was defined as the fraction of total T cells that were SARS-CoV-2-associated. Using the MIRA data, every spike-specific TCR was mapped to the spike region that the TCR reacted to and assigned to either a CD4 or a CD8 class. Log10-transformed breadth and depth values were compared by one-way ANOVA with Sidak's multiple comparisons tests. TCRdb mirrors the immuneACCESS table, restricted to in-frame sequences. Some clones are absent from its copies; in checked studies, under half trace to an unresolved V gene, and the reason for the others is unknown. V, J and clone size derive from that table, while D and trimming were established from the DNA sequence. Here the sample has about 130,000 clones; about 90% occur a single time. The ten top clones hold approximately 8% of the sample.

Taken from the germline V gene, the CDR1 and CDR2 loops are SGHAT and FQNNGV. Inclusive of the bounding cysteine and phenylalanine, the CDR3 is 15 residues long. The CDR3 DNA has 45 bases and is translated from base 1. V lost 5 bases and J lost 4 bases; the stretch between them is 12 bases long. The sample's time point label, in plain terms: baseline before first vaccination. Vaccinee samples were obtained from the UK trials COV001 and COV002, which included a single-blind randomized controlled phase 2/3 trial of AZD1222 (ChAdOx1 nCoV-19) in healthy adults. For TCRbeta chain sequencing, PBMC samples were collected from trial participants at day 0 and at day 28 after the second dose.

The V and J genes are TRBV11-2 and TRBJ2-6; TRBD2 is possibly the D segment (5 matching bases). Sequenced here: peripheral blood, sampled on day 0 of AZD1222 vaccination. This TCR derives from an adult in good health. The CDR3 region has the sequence CASSRGSRGANVLTF. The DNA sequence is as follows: TGTGCCAGCAGCCGAGGGTCGCGGGGGGCCAACGTCCTGACTTTC.